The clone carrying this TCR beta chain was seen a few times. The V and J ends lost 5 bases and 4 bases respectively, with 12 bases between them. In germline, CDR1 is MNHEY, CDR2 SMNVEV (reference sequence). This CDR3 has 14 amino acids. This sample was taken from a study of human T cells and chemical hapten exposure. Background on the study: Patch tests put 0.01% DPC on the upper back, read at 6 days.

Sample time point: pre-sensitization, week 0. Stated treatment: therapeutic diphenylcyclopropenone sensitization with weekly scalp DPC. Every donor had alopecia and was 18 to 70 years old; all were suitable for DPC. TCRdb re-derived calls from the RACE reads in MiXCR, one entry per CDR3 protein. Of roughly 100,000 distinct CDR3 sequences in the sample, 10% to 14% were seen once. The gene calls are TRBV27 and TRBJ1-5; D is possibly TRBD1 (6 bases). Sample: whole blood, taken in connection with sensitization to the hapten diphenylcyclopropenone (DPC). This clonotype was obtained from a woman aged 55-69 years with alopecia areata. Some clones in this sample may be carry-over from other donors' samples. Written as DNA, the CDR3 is TGTGCCAGCAGTGTAAACAGGGTGAATCAGCCCCAGCATTTT. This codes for CASSVNRVNQPQHF.